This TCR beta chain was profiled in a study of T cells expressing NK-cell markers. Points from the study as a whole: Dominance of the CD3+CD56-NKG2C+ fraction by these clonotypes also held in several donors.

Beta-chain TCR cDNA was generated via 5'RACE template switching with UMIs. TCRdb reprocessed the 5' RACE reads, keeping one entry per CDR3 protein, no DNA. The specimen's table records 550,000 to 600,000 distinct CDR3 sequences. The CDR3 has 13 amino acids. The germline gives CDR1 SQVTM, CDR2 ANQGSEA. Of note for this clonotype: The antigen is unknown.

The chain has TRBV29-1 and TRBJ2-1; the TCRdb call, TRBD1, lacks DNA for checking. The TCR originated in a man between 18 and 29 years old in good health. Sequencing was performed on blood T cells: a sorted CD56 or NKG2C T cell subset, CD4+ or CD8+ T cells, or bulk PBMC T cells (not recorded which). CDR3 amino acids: CSLTRTTGNEQFF.